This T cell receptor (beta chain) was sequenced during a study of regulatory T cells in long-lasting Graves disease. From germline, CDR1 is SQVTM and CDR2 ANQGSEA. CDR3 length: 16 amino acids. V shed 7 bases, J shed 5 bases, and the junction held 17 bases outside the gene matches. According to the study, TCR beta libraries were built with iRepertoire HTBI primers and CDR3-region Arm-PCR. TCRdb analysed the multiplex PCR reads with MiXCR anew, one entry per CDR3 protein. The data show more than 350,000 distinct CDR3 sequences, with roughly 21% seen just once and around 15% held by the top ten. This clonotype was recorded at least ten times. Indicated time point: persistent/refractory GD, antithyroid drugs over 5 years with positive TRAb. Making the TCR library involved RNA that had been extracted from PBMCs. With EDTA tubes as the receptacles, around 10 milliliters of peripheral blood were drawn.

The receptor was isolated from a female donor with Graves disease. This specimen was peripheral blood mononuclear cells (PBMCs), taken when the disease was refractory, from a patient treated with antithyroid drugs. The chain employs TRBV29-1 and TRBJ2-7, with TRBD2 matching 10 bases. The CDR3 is CSATGLSGRAVDEQYF. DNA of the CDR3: TGCAGCGCCACGGGGCTCAGCGGGAGGGCCGTTGACGAGCAGTACTTC.